Following are 20 T cell receptor beta chains from one sample sequenced in a study of CD8 T cells in ankylosing spondylitis. TCRdb re-derived calls from the 5' RACE reads in MiXCR, one entry per CDR3 protein. The data hold about 240,000 distinct CDR3 sequences, with around 10% observed a single time. Material for sequencing was blood, either unsorted or a sorted T cell fraction (not recorded which). The origin of the receptors is a male donor with ankylosing spondylitis or in good health (not recorded which).

This rearrangement joins TRBV2 to TRBJ2-5; D not certain. Germline V lookup: CDR1 SNHLY, CDR2 FYNNEI. V lost 6 bases and J 1 base, leaving 15 bases between the germline ends. The CDR3 runs to 15 residues. The CDR3 is CASSAATLFQETQYF. The CDR3 DNA reads as TGTGCCAGCAGCGCCGCGACCCTTTTCCAAGAGACCCAGTACTTC.

This clonotype has at least ten counts. This sequence joins TRBV29-1 and TRBJ2-7; D call uncertain. The CDR3 has 11 residues. Germline V CDR1 and CDR2: SQVTM, ANQGSEA. Trimming took 6 bases from V and 9 from J, leaving 15 bases between them. The CDR3 DNA follows: TGCAGCGTGCCCCTCGGACCTACGCAGTACTTC. Protein sequence: CSVPLGPTQYF.

This clonotype was seen many times. V usage is TRBV27 and J usage is TRBJ2-1; 8 positions agree with TRBD1. The CDR3 consists of 15 residues. The germline V gene encodes CDR1 MNHEY and CDR2 SMNVEV (reference sequence). Unmatched junction bases numbered 12, after V lost 5 bases and J lost 9 bases. The chain's CDR3 is CASSHRTGSDGEQFF. The CDR3, as DNA: TGTGCCAGCAGTCACAGGACAGGGAGTGATGGTGAGCAGTTCTTC.

V and J are TRBV5-8 and TRBJ1-2, with D uncertain. V was clipped by 6 bases and J by 1 base, with 13 bases between them. Germline values: CDR1 SGHTS, CDR2 YDEGEE. There are 14 residues in the CDR3. CDR3 loop: CASTRLRINYGYTF. The CDR3 coding sequence is TGTGCCAGCACCCGTCTCAGAATTAACTATGGCTACACCTTC.

V gene TRBV6-5 combines with J gene TRBJ2-5, with a tentative D call TRBD2 (5 bases). CDR1 and CDR2 (germline): MNHEY, SVGAGI. The CDR3 length is 14 residues. V lost 2 bases, J lost 5 bases, and 12 bases lay in between. The CDR3 loop reads CASSYNSEMETQYF. CDR3 DNA sequence: TGTGCCAGCAGTTACAATAGCGAAATGGAGACCCAGTACTTC.

V gene TRBV12-3 or TRBV12-4 combines with J gene TRBJ1-4, with D possibly being TRBD1 (6 bases). V was shortened by 3 bases and J by 8 bases, with 19 bases between the two germline ends. The CDR3 is made up of 16 amino acids. The CDR3 DNA sequence: TGTGCCAGCAGTTTTTTTAGGGGGACAAGCTGGGAAAAACTGTTTTTT. Its protein product is CASSFFRGTSWEKLFF.

CDR3 in amino acids: CASSQDLAGEGTQYF. As DNA, the CDR3 is TGTGCCAGCAGCCAAGATCTGGCAGGAGAAGGGACCCAGTACTTC. The chain links TRBV14 to TRBJ2-5, with D unclear. Per germline, CDR1 SGHDN and CDR2 FVKESK. This CDR3 is 15 amino acids long. V dropped 0 bases and J dropped 7 bases, with 15 bases sitting between them.

This clonotype has a handful of counts. The chain joins TRBV20-1 to TRBJ2-1; a weak D match, TRBD2 (5 bases). V lost 6 bases and J 1 base, leaving 16 bases between the germline ends. CDR3 length equals 15 residues. Germline assignment: CDR1 DFQATT and CDR2 SNEGSKA (reference sequence). This CDR3 is CSAPGRPGSYNEQFF. Here the CDR3 DNA reads TGCAGTGCACCGGGTCGCCCGGGGTCCTACAATGAGCAGTTCTTC.

This clonotype has only a few counts. The CDR3 DNA sequence: TGCAGTGCTAGGGGCCAGGCTGGCTATGGCTACACCTTC. The encoded protein is CSARGQAGYGYTF. This chain connects TRBV20-1 to TRBJ1-2; D unresolved. Germline-derived CDR1 and CDR2 are DFQATT and SNEGSKA (reference sequence). The length of the CDR3 is 13 residues. The ends were cut back, 3 bases at V and 4 bases at J, with 12 bases in the middle.

The sample holds a few counts of this clonotype. The chain joins TRBV13 to TRBJ2-7; D is tentatively TRBD1 or TRBD2 (5 bases each). Germline CDR1 PRHDT, CDR2 FYEKMQ (reference sequence). The CDR3 loop spans 13 amino acids. V dropped 5 bases and J dropped 3 bases, with 11 bases sitting between them. Here the CDR3 reads CASSRGRSYEQYF. CDR3 sequence (DNA): TGTGCCAGCAGCCGGGGACGGAGCTACGAGCAGTACTTC.

Many counts were recorded for this clonotype. V and J are TRBV9 and TRBJ2-3; 10 bases map to TRBD2. The germline V gene encodes CDR1 SGDLS and CDR2 YYNGEE. Germline trimming cut 5 bases from V and 4 bases from J; bases unmatched to any gene: 10. The CDR3 sequence is 16 residues long. CDR3 sequence reads: CASSDQSGGAADTQYF. CDR3 in DNA: TGTGCCAGCAGTGATCAAAGCGGGGGGGCAGCAGATACGCAGTATTTT.

On this clonotype: This may stem from a read error, because a much larger clone lies one nucleotide away. V gene TRBV29-1 combines with J gene TRBJ2-3; 10 bases line up with TRBD1. Germline V gene sequence: CDR1 SQVTM, CDR2 ANQGSEA. The CDR3 is 14 residues long. CDR3 in amino acids: CSIEGDRGTDTQYF. CDR3 bases: TGCAGCATTGAGGGGGACAGGGGAACAGATACGCAGTATTTT.

This clonotype was found many times. The gene calls are TRBV3-1 and TRBJ1-2; D is unresolved. This CDR3 contains 14 residues. Per germline, CDR1 LGHDT and CDR2 YNNKEL (reference sequence). The germline V and J ends were trimmed by 0 bases and 7 bases, with 12 bases remaining between them. For the CDR3, the DNA is TGTGCCAGCAGCCAAGAGGCCCGGGCCGGTGGCTACACCTTC. Encoded protein: CASSQEARAGGYTF. Combining the CDR3 with reference TRBV3-1 and TRBJ1-2 gives the whole variable domain DTAVSQTPKYLVTQMGNDKSIKCEQNLGHDTMYWYKQDSKKFLKIMFSYNNKELIINETVPNRFSPKSPDKAHLNLHINSLELGDSAVYFCASSQEARAGGYTFGSGTRLTVV.

This clonotype was observed at least ten times. V is TRBV27 and J is TRBJ2-1; tentatively, D is TRBD1 or TRBD2 (5 bases each). The V gene's germline CDR1 is MNHEY and CDR2 SMNVEV (reference sequence). This CDR3 has 13 amino acids. V was pared by 6 bases and J by 10 bases, with 16 bases between. DNA of the CDR3: TGTGCCAGCAGCTTGGGACCGAATTCGGAGCAGTTCTTC. The encoded protein is CASSLGPNSEQFF.

This clonotype was counted a few times. A much larger clone lies one base from this, so it may be a read error. The V call is TRBV5-1, the J call TRBJ1-3, with D possibly TRBD1 on 5 matching bases. Per the germline V gene, CDR1 is SGHRS and CDR2 is YFSETQ. This CDR3 spans 14 amino acids. V was pared by 2 bases and J by 11 bases, with 17 bases between. CDR3 nucleotides: TGCGCCAGCAGCTTCTGGGACCAGTACGGCGCCATATATTTT. Translating it yields CASSFWDQYGAIYF.

This clonotype was recorded many times. The chain uses TRBV20-1 and TRBJ1-1; D not resolved. The CDR3 totals 12 residues. V lost 5 bases and J 1 base, leaving 8 bases between the germline ends. The germline gives CDR1 DFQATT, CDR2 SNEGSKA (reference sequence). CDR3 protein: CSAPRQNTEAFF. Here the CDR3 DNA reads TGCAGTGCTCCCAGGCAGAACACTGAAGCTTTCTTT.

The rearrangement joins TRBV7-9 to TRBJ1-1, with 8 bases lining up with TRBD1. Per the germline V gene, CDR1 is SEHNR and CDR2 is FQNEAQ (reference sequence). J lost 1 base, V lost 11 bases, and 3 bases had no gene match. The CDR3 has 12 residues. CDR3 loop: CAHDRGNTEAFF. The CDR3, as DNA: TGTGCCCACGACAGGGGGAACACTGAAGCTTTCTTT.

CDR3: CASSSPPQGVQPQHF. In DNA form, the CDR3 reads TGTGCCAGCAGCTCCCCCCCCCAGGGGGTTCAGCCCCAGCATTTT. The chain is built from TRBV7-2 and TRBJ1-5; 7 bases fit TRBD1. Germline V CDR1 and CDR2: SGHTA, FQGNSA. The V segment lost 4 bases and the J segment 6 bases; nucleotides outside the gene matches: 9. The CDR3 totals 15 residues.

There are many counts of this clonotype. This rearrangement joins TRBV5-5 to TRBJ2-4; D could derive from TRBD1 or TRBD2 (6 bases each). Trimming left V 1 base short and J 5 bases short, with 10 bases between. Per the germline V gene, CDR1 is SGHKS and CDR2 is YYEKEE (reference sequence). The CDR3 spans 14 residues. As DNA, the CDR3 is TGTGCCAGCAGCTTGATGGGGGGCGAAAACATTCAGTACTTC. Residues: CASSLMGGENIQYF.

In its sample, this clonotype was seen many times. The chain uses TRBV6-4 and TRBJ2-1; the match to TRBD2 covers 9 bases. The germline CDR1 and CDR2 sequences are MRHNA and SNTAGT. The CDR3 covers 14 residues. With 6 bases clipped from V and 7 bases from J, the junction kept 7 bases outside the gene matches. As DNA, the CDR3 is TGTGCCAGCAGCGAAGGGCGGGGGGGGAATGAGCAGTTCTTC. It yields the protein CASSEGRGGNEQFF.